The 10 T cell receptor beta chains below were found in one sample sequenced in a study of graft-versus-host responses after intestinal transplantation. The method was immunoSEQ multiplex PCR; TCRdb's version includes in-frame clones alone and lacks a portion of them. The profile shows tens of thousands of clones, about 95% of them singletons. Their specific antigens are unknown. The sample was unstimulated CD4+ T cells sorted from spleen or lymph node cells, taken before transplant. These receptors all stem from a human donor who was the organ donor for an intestinal transplant.

The rearrangement joins TRBV4-3 to TRBJ1-4, with a possible D match to TRBD1 (5 bases). Trimming shortened V by 0 bases and J by 5 bases, and 16 bases separated the two germline ends. Germline assignment: CDR1 LGHNA and CDR2 YSLEER. This CDR3 comprises 17 residues. The CDR3 sequence is CASSQEGFGTLNEKLFF. DNA of the CDR3: TGCGCCAGCAGCCAAGAGGGGTTCGGGACCTTAAATGAAAAACTGTTTTTT.

The chain combines TRBV20-1 with TRBJ2-5; D gene ambiguous. With 4 bases removed from V and 2 bases from J, the gap between germline ends came to 5 bases. This CDR3 is built from 11 residues. Germline CDR1 DFQATT, CDR2 SNEGSKA (reference sequence). The CDR3 DNA follows: TGCAGTGCTAATTCACAAGAGACCCAGTACTTC. It encodes CSANSQETQYF.

The chain has TRBV5-1 and TRBJ1-6; D may be TRBD1 (6 bases). Deletions cut 0 bases from V and 10 bases from J, with 14 bases between. The CDR3 sequence is 15 residues long. Looked up from germline, CDR1 is SGHRS and CDR2 is YFSETQ. The CDR3 region is CASSLAGGRESPLHF. Here the CDR3 DNA reads TGCGCCAGCAGCTTGGCCGGGGGCCGAGAGTCACCCCTCCACTTT.

V is TRBV28 and J is TRBJ2-7; D might be TRBD1 (6 bases). CDR1 is MDHEN and CDR2 is SYDVKM in the germline V gene. Trimming cost V 9 bases and J 7 bases, with 16 bases left between them. This CDR3 is built from 12 residues. The CDR3 nucleotides are TGTGCCAGTAAAAAGGACAGCCGAGAGCAGTACTTC. Translation: CASKKDSREQYF.

The chain links TRBV5-5 to TRBJ1-6; TRBD1 aligns across 8 bases. The CDR3 has 14 amino acids. J gave up 9 bases and V 3 bases, and 5 bases lay outside the gene matches. In germline, CDR1 is SGHKS, CDR2 YYEKEE (reference sequence). The CDR3 DNA reads as TGTGCCAGCAGCTCCGACAGGGGAAGTTCACCCCTCCACTTT. This encodes CASSSDRGSSPLHF.

CDR3 sequence: CASGLAGGGYTDTQYF. CDR3 DNA: TGTGCTAGTGGTTTGGCCGGAGGGGGATATACAGATACGCAGTATTTT. J is TRBJ2-3 and V is TRBV12-5; TRBD1 or TRBD2 may be the D gene (6 bases each). CDR1 is LGHNT, CDR2 FRNRAP, per germline. V dropped 1 base and J dropped 3 bases, with 14 bases sitting between them. The CDR3 runs 16 residues.

This chain joins TRBV6-6 and TRBJ2-7, with a weak D call TRBD1 (6 bases). Germline values: CDR1 MNHNY, CDR2 SVGAGI (reference sequence). With 7 bases removed from V and 1 base from J, the gap between germline ends came to 11 bases. The CDR3 spans 13 residues. For the CDR3, the DNA is TGTGCCAGCACCGACAGGCGGTCCTACGAGCAGTACTTC. Protein sequence: CASTDRRSYEQYF.

The chain couples TRBV10-3 to TRBJ2-7, with a possible D match to TRBD1 (5 bases). In germline, CDR1 is ENHRY, CDR2 SYGVKD. V shed 10 bases and J shed 0 bases, with 19 bases lying between them. The CDR3 consists of 15 residues. This CDR3 is CATLTQGTGSYEQYF. The CDR3 DNA reads TGTGCCACCTTAACCCAGGGAACCGGCTCCTACGAGCAGTACTTC.

The chain joins TRBV28 to TRBJ1-2; 9 nucleotides line up with TRBD1. CDR1 and CDR2 from the germline V gene are MDHEN and SYDVKM. The ends lost 6 bases at V and 3 bases at J; junction bases unmatched: 2. There are 13 residues in the CDR3. CDR3 protein: CASRWTGDYGYTF. The DNA for the CDR3 is TGTGCCAGCAGGTGGACAGGGGACTATGGCTACACCTTC.

A note on this clone: The same CDR3 also results from other DNA sequences found in this sample. This sequence joins TRBV18 and TRBJ2-3; D gene unclear. V was trimmed by 3 bases and J by 2 bases, leaving 0 bases between them. The CDR3 spans 11 residues. The germline CDR1 and CDR2 sequences are KGHSH and LQKENI. CDR3 sequence (DNA): TGTGCCAGCTCACCCACAGATACGCAGTATTTT. Translated: CASSPTDTQYF.